Presented here are 28 T cell receptor beta chains from one specimen sequenced in a study of blood T cell repertoires in COVID-19. Using immunoSEQ multiplex PCR, the repertoire was profiled, and TCRdb retains in-frame clones only, with some absent. The data show about 440,000 clones, about 91% seen once. The sequencing sample was made of peripheral blood. Every receptor here comes from a woman aged 45-59 years with COVID-19, enrolled during active disease.

This chain uses TRBV5-1 with TRBJ2-4; 7 nucleotides line up with TRBD1. V lost 4 bases, J lost 8 bases, and 3 bases stayed unmatched. CDR3 length: 12 amino acids. The germline CDR1 and CDR2 sequences are SGHRS and YFSETQ. The CDR3 DNA reads as TGCGCCAGCAGCATCACAGGGGACATTCAGTACTTC. This codes for CASSITGDIQYF. Together with reference TRBV5-1 and TRBJ2-4, the CDR3 gives the full variable domain: KAGVTQTPRYLIKTRGQQVTLSCSPISGHRSVSWYQQTPGQGLQFLFEYFSETQRNKGNFPGRFSGRQFSNSRSEMNVSTLELGDSALYLCASSITGDIQYFGAGTRLSVL.

V is TRBV30 and J is TRBJ2-2; weak D call: TRBD1 (5 bases). Germline V lookup: CDR1 GTSNPN, CDR2 SVGIG (reference sequence). This CDR3 has 13 amino acids. V was trimmed by 2 bases and J by 6 bases, leaving 10 bases between them. CDR3 nucleotides: TGTGCCTGGAGTCAGGGAAGTCCCGGGGAGCTGTTTTTT. This translates into CAWSQGSPGELFF. Combining the CDR3 with reference TRBV30 and TRBJ2-2 gives the whole variable domain SQTIHQWPATLVQPVGSPLSLECTVEGTSNPNLYWYRQAAGRGLQLLFYSVGIGQISSEVPQNLSASRPQDRQFILSSKKLLLSDSGFYLCAWSQGSPGELFFGEGSRLTVL.

The chain has TRBV11-1 and TRBJ2-3, with TRBD2 identical over 8 bases. The CDR3 has 14 residues. Germline loops: CDR1 SGHAT, CDR2 FQDESV (reference sequence). With V trimmed by 8 bases and J by 3 bases, 7 bases remained unmatched. CDR3 DNA sequence: TGTGCCAGCCGGGGGGGGCTGTGGACAGATACGCAGTATTTT. Translating gives CASRGGLWTDTQYF.

This chain links TRBV12-1 with TRBJ1-5. TRBV12-1 is deemed a pseudogene. The CDR3 sequence is 10 residues long. The CDR3 DNA reads TGCGAACGGGAAGATCAGCCCCAGCATTTT. As protein: CEREDQPQHF.

The chain joins TRBV30 to TRBJ1-1; TRBD1 aligns across 11 bases. J gave up 0 bases and V 5 bases, and 11 bases lay outside the gene matches. CDR3 length: 17 residues. CDR1 GTSNPN and CDR2 SVGIG come from the germline V gene (reference sequence). The CDR3 nucleotides read TGTGCCTGGGACGGAACGGGACAGGGGGACATGAACACTGAAGCTTTCTTT. This codes for CAWDGTGQGDMNTEAFF.

The rearrangement joins TRBV6-6 to TRBJ1-2, with D possibly being TRBD1 (6 bases). This CDR3 is built from 15 residues. Germline CDR1 is MNHNY and CDR2 is SVGAGI (reference sequence). V was pared by 6 bases and J by 0 bases, with 14 bases between. The CDR3: CASRPGQRANYGYTF. Written as DNA, the CDR3 is TGTGCCAGCAGGCCTGGACAGAGAGCTAACTATGGCTACACCTTC.

A few counts support this clone. The chain is built from TRBV7-9 and TRBJ1-4; maybe TRBD1 (5 bases). Germline lookup yields CDR1 SEHNR and CDR2 FQNEAQ (reference sequence). This CDR3 has 12 amino acids. The V end was cut by 5 bases, the J end by 8 bases, with 9 bases between. The CDR3 sequence is CASSPRGEKLFF. The CDR3 coding sequence is TGTGCCAGCAGCCCACGGGGGGAAAAACTGTTTTTT.

This chain joins TRBV24-1 and TRBJ2-2, with D possibly TRBD2 on 5 matching bases. Germline CDR1 reads KGHDR; CDR2 reads SFDVKD. The CDR3 is 16 residues long. V was trimmed by 3 bases and J by 4 bases, leaving 14 bases between them. CDR3 protein: CATSDEGYPGTGELFF. The CDR3 DNA sequence: TGTGCCACCAGTGATGAGGGCTACCCTGGCACCGGGGAGCTGTTTTTT.

The gene calls are TRBV7-9 and TRBJ1-2; the D is unclear. Germline CDR1 SEHNR, CDR2 FQNEAQ (reference sequence). The V and J ends lost 5 bases and 3 bases respectively, with 13 bases between them. CDR3 size: 14 residues. The CDR3 loop is CASSRLPRYYGYTF. The CDR3 DNA is TGTGCCAGCAGCCGTCTTCCCAGGTACTATGGCTACACCTTC. The complete variable domain, with remaining parts taken from reference TRBV7-9 and TRBJ1-2, reads DTGVSQNPRHKITKRGQNVTFRCDPISEHNRLYWYRQTLGQGPEFLTYFQNEAQLEKSRLLSDRFSAERPKGSFSTLEIQRTEQGDSAMYLCASSRLPRYYGYTFGSGTRLTVV.

The rearrangement links TRBV5-1 to TRBJ2-5; TRBD2 aligns across 9 bases. With V trimmed by 0 bases and J by 9 bases, 6 bases remained unmatched. The CDR3 has 14 amino acids. Germline lookup yields CDR1 SGHRS and CDR2 YFSETQ. The CDR3 DNA is TGCGCCAGCAGCTTGGGACTAGCGGCCGAGGCCCAGTACTTC. The encoded protein is CASSLGLAAEAQYF.

This clone was counted a single time. The chain recombines TRBV9 with TRBJ1-5, with TRBD1 matching over 7 bases. CDR1 and CDR2 (germline): SGDLS, YYNGEE. J lost 4 bases, V lost 0 bases, and 4 bases had no gene match. The CDR3 totals 15 residues. The CDR3: CASSVAGGLNQPQHF. In DNA, the CDR3 is TGTGCCAGCAGCGTAGCAGGGGGACTGAATCAGCCCCAGCATTTT.

The chain is built from TRBV27 and TRBJ1-5; 9 bases fit TRBD1. CDR1 and CDR2 from the germline V gene are MNHEY and SMNVEV (reference sequence). V lost 6 bases and J lost 6; bases outside the gene matches: 15. CDR3 length equals 17 residues. The CDR3 protein is CASRLAYRGPKGQPQHF. CDR3 in DNA: TGTGCCAGCAGGCTAGCTTACAGGGGGCCCAAGGGTCAGCCCCAGCATTTT.

This rearrangement joins TRBV6-5 to TRBJ2-2, with 8 positions matching TRBD2. CDR3 length: 15 residues. With 7 bases clipped from V and 3 bases from J, the junction kept 7 bases outside the gene matches. Germline V gives CDR1 MNHEY, CDR2 SVGAGI. The CDR3 here is CASIRAGGHTGELFF. CDR3 nucleotides: TGTGCCAGCATAAGGGCGGGGGGCCACACCGGGGAGCTGTTTTTT.

V gene TRBV6-5 combines with J gene TRBJ1-4; 10 bases agree with TRBD1. The CDR3 covers 13 residues. The ends lost 7 bases at V and 10 bases at J; junction bases unmatched: 6. Germline assignment: CDR1 MNHEY and CDR2 SVGAGI. The CDR3 spells CASKGTGVGKLFF. The CDR3 region has the DNA TGTGCCAGCAAAGGGACAGGGGTCGGAAAACTGTTTTTT.

V and J are TRBV4-2 and TRBJ2-1, with a tentative D call TRBD1 (6 bases). Germline assignment: CDR1 LGHNA and CDR2 YNFKEQ. V was trimmed by 3 bases and J by 5 bases, leaving 17 bases between them. The CDR3 covers 16 residues. DNA of the CDR3: TGTGCCAGCAGCCATAACCAACAGGGCACAGACAATGAGCAGTTCTTC. Translated: CASSHNQQGTDNEQFF.

The chain recombines TRBV2 with TRBJ2-6; D not resolved. Germline V CDR1 and CDR2: SNHLY, FYNNEI. V was trimmed by 7 bases and J by 2 bases, leaving 9 bases between them. CDR3 length: 14 residues. This chain's CDR3 is CASIEEPGANVLTF. CDR3 nucleotide sequence: TGTGCCAGCATAGAGGAACCTGGGGCCAACGTCCTGACTTTC.

The chain is built from TRBV19 and TRBJ2-2, with D maybe TRBD2 (6 bases). The V end was cut by 7 bases, the J end by 5 bases, with 14 bases between. CDR3 length: 14 residues. CDR1 LNHDA and CDR2 SQIVND come from the germline V gene (reference sequence). The CDR3 is CASTAGSWTGELFF. The CDR3, as DNA: TGTGCCAGTACCGCGGGGAGTTGGACCGGGGAGCTGTTTTTT. Full variable domain (missing parts from reference TRBV19 and TRBJ2-2): DGGITQSPKYLFRKEGQNVTLSCEQNLNHDAMYWYRQDPGQGLRLIYYSQIVNDFQKGDIAEGYSVSREKKESFPLTVTSAQKNPTAFYLCASTAGSWTGELFFGEGSRLTVL.

The J gene is TRBJ2-2, the V gene TRBV18; TRBD1 matches at 7 bases. The J segment lost 2 bases and the V segment lost 6 bases, leaving 12 bases of the junction unmatched. The length of the CDR3 is 17 residues. Germline V gene sequence: CDR1 KGHSH, CDR2 LQKENI. The CDR3 DNA reads as TGTGCCAGCTCCACACAGGGGCCCAGCTCTAACACCGGGGAGCTGTTTTTT. The encoded protein is CASSTQGPSSNTGELFF.

This chain uses TRBV12-3 or TRBV12-4 with TRBJ1-1; D perhaps matches TRBD1 (5 bases). Deletions cut 3 bases from V and 6 bases from J, with 11 bases between. There are 13 residues in the CDR3. The CDR3 bases are TGTGCCAGCAGTTTTGGGGGGTATGCTGAAGCTTTCTTT. This encodes CASSFGGYAEAFF.

The CDR3 nucleotides read TGTGCCAGTAGTATGGGGAGGGGGGTGAACACTGAAGCTTTCTTT. This encodes CASSMGRGVNTEAFF. The rearrangement uses TRBV19 and TRBJ1-1; D possibly corresponds to TRBD1 (6 bases). Looked up from germline, CDR1 is LNHDA and CDR2 is SQIVND (reference sequence). Trimming stripped 3 bases from V and 0 bases from J, with 11 bases between. The CDR3 extends over 15 amino acids.

The V gene is TRBV11-2, the J gene TRBJ2-2; tentatively, D is TRBD1 (5 bases). The CDR3 covers 13 residues. The germline V and J ends were trimmed by 10 bases and 6 bases, with 15 bases remaining between them. Germline V gives CDR1 SGHAT, CDR2 FQNNGV. As DNA, the CDR3 is TGTGCCACAACTACCCTAGGGGCCGGGGAGCTGTTTTTT. Translating it yields CATTTLGAGELFF.

For the CDR3, the DNA is TGTGCCAGCAGTTTCAGGGGACGGGCCGGAAACACCATATATTTT. It yields the protein CASSFRGRAGNTIYF. This chain uses TRBV27 with TRBJ1-3; D perhaps matches TRBD1 (6 bases). The CDR3 has 15 amino acids. V lost 3 bases, J lost 4 bases, and 13 bases lay in between. Germline loops: CDR1 MNHEY, CDR2 SMNVEV (reference sequence).

The chain links TRBV10-1 to TRBJ2-1, with 14 bases fitting TRBD2. V was clipped by 6 bases and J by 8 bases; unmatched bases: 6. The CDR3 contains 15 residues. Germline lookup yields CDR1 WNHNN and CDR2 SYGVQD (reference sequence). Written as DNA, the CDR3 is TGCGCCAGCAGCCGGACTAGCGGGGGGTCGGATGAGCAGTTCTTC. Its translation: CASSRTSGGSDEQFF.

The rearrangement uses TRBV29-1 and TRBJ2-5; TRBD2 might be the D (6 bases). Germline loops: CDR1 SQVTM, CDR2 ANQGSEA. The germline V and J ends were trimmed by 3 bases and 4 bases, with 9 bases remaining between them. The CDR3 contains 12 residues. The CDR3 DNA is TGCAGCGTTGATCTGGGAGGAGAGACCCAGTACTTC. It translates to CSVDLGGETQYF. The full variable domain, completed using reference TRBV29-1 and TRBJ2-5, is SAVISQKPSRDICQRGTSLTIQCQVDSQVTMMFWYRQQPGQSLTLIATANQGSEATYESGFVIDKFPISRPNLTFSTLTVSNMSPEDSSIYLCSVDLGGETQYFGPGTRLLVL.

This clone appeared a single time. The V gene is TRBV27, the J gene TRBJ2-7; TRBD1 matches at 7 bases. The ends lost 6 bases at V and 0 bases at J; junction bases unmatched: 2. CDR1 MNHEY and CDR2 SMNVEV come from the germline V gene (reference sequence). The CDR3 loop spans 13 amino acids. CDR3 DNA sequence: TGTGCCAGCAGACGGACAGGCTCCTACGAGCAGTACTTC. This codes for CASRRTGSYEQYF.

The chain has TRBV7-2 and TRBJ2-1, with TRBD1 identical over 7 bases. The CDR3 runs 13 residues. CDR1 is SGHTA and CDR2 is FQGNSA in the germline V gene. The V and J ends lost 3 bases and 6 bases, in that order; junction bases with no gene match: 2. CDR3 residues: CASSFAGGNEQFF. The CDR3 DNA reads TGTGCCAGCAGCTTCGCAGGGGGCAATGAGCAGTTCTTC. The full variable domain, completed using reference TRBV7-2 and TRBJ2-1, is GAGVSQSPSNKVTEKGKDVELRCDPISGHTALYWYRQSLGQGLEFLIYFQGNSAPDKSGLPSDRFSAERTGGSVSTLTIQRTQQEDSAVYLCASSFAGGNEQFFGPGTRLTVL.

Only a few counts were recorded for this clone. V gene TRBV5-1 combines with J gene TRBJ1-2; D may be TRBD1 (5 bases). Trimming cost V 3 bases and J 6 bases, with 12 bases left between them. Germline V lookup: CDR1 SGHRS, CDR2 YFSETQ. The CDR3 is 13 amino acids. In DNA, the CDR3 is TGCGCCAGCAGCTGGTCCAGGGATGATGGCTACACCTTC. It translates to CASSWSRDDGYTF. Complete variable domain (other parts from reference TRBV5-1 and TRBJ1-2): KAGVTQTPRYLIKTRGQQVTLSCSPISGHRSVSWYQQTPGQGLQFLFEYFSETQRNKGNFPGRFSGRQFSNSRSEMNVSTLELGDSALYLCASSWSRDDGYTFGSGTRLTVV.

The chain joins TRBV5-1 to TRBJ1-1; weak D call: TRBD1 (5 bases). CDR3 length: 12 residues. Germline V gives CDR1 SGHRS, CDR2 YFSETQ. With 4 bases removed from V and 8 bases from J, the gap between germline ends came to 12 bases. CDR3 region: CASSRRGDEAFF. In DNA form, the CDR3 reads TGCGCCAGCAGCCGGAGGGGTGACGAAGCTTTCTTT.